This T cell receptor beta chain is from a study of T cell clonotyping in hematopoietic cell transplantation. TCRdb keeps only in-frame clones here, not all; method: immunoSEQ multiplex PCR. Of around 7,000 clones in the sample, around 94% were seen once. The length of the CDR3 is 13 residues. Trimming removed 5 bases from V and 2 bases from J, with 10 bases in between. Looked up from germline, CDR1 is MDHEN and CDR2 is SYDVKM. The chain has TRBV28 and TRBJ2-7; perhaps TRBD2 as D (5 bases). The clonotype comes from a male patient aged 55 to 70 who had an allogeneic stem cell transplant from an unrelated donor, so T cells may come from the graft donor. Some clones in this sample may be carry-over from other donors' samples. The sample consisted of peripheral blood mononuclear cells, taken 30 days after allogeneic stem cell transplant. CDR3 sequence: CASSPSLTYEQYF. CDR3 nucleotides: TGTGCCAGCAGTCCTAGCCTGACCTACGAGCAGTACTTC.